A single sample gave rise to the 16 T cell receptor beta chains below, sequenced in a study of blood T cell repertoires in COVID-19. This table comes from immunoSEQ multiplex PCR, and its TCRdb copy is limited to in-frame clones, with some not included. The sample has tens of thousands of clones; 79% are singletons. The sequencing input was peripheral blood. The receptor set was obtained from a man between 60 and 70 years old with active or convalescent COVID-19.

V usage is TRBV5-1 and J usage is TRBJ2-2; 7 bases are a match to TRBD1. The CDR3 extends over 15 amino acids. In germline, CDR1 is SGHRS, CDR2 YFSETQ. The V and J ends lost 5 bases and 1 base, in that order; junction bases with no gene match: 5. CDR3 residues: CASRPGTENTGELFF. The CDR3, as DNA: TGCGCCAGCAGGCCTGGGACAGAGAACACCGGGGAGCTGTTTTTT.

The CDR3 region is CASSVGGGETQYF. DNA of the CDR3: TGTGCCAGCAGTGTCGGGGGTGGGGAGACCCAGTACTTC. This rearrangement joins TRBV2 to TRBJ2-5; D is perhaps TRBD2 (6 bases). The V end lost 4 bases, the J end lost 5 bases, and 11 bases lay between the germline ends. CDR1 and CDR2 (germline): SNHLY, FYNNEI. This CDR3 has 13 residues.

The chain combines TRBV4-3 with TRBJ1-4; 8 positions match TRBD1. Germline values: CDR1 LGHNA, CDR2 YSLEER. The CDR3 is made up of 16 amino acids. V dropped 0 bases and J dropped 5; count of bases not matched to a gene: 5. The CDR3 bases are TGCGCCAGCAGCCAAGATCCGGGACAGGTCAATGAAAAACTGTTTTTT. As protein: CASSQDPGQVNEKLFF.

J is TRBJ2-2 and V is TRBV7-2; TRBD1 might be the D (5 bases). The V and J ends lost 4 bases and 3 bases respectively, with 9 bases between them. The CDR3 loop spans 14 amino acids. Germline CDR1 and CDR2: SGHTA and FQGNSA. CDR3 nucleotides: TGTGCCAGCAGCTCCGACAGCTACACCGGGGAGCTGTTTTTT. Its translation is CASSSDSYTGELFF.

This clone was observed at least ten times. The genes are TRBV5-6 and TRBJ1-6; TRBD1 agrees at 7 bases. The CDR3 spans 14 residues. The J segment lost 8 bases and the V segment lost 5 bases, leaving 7 bases of the junction unmatched. The germline V gene has CDR1 SGHDT and CDR2 YYEEEE. CDR3 bases: TGTGCCAGCAGGAGAGGGGGCCGGGATTCACCCCTCCACTTT. This translates into CASRRGGRDSPLHF.

This clone was detected ten times or more. The chain has TRBV11-3 and TRBJ1-1; D is perhaps TRBD1 (6 bases). V dropped 6 bases and J dropped 7 bases, with 15 bases sitting between them. The CDR3 sequence is 13 residues long. Germline loops: CDR1 SGHNT, CDR2 YENEEA. CDR3: CASSYGLGGEAFF. The CDR3 DNA sequence: TGTGCCAGCAGTTACGGGTTAGGGGGTGAAGCTTTCTTT.

The chain joins TRBV5-6 to TRBJ2-6; D gene uncertain. Germline loops: CDR1 SGHDT, CDR2 YYEEEE. CDR3 length: 14 residues. V was shortened by 0 bases and J by 2 bases, with 3 bases between the two germline ends. DNA for the CDR3: TGTGCCAGCAGCTTGGCGGCTGGGGCCAACGTCCTGACTTTC. It translates to CASSLAAGANVLTF.

The gene calls are TRBV6-6 and TRBJ1-2; 7 nucleotides align to TRBD1. CDR1 and CDR2 (germline): MNHNY, SVGAGI (reference sequence). This CDR3 has 14 residues. With 0 bases clipped from V and 6 bases from J, the junction kept 4 bases outside the gene matches. The CDR3, as DNA: TGTGCCAGCAGTTACTCCCCAGGGGGAGATGGCTACACCTTC. This translates into CASSYSPGGDGYTF.

This clone occurred a few times. V usage is TRBV29-1 and J usage is TRBJ2-1; 13 bases fit TRBD2. Germline CDR1 reads SQVTM; CDR2 reads ANQGSEA. Trimming removed 6 bases from V and 5 bases from J; junction bases left unmatched: 7. This CDR3 is built from 15 residues. The CDR3 coding sequence is TGCAGCGTCCCTGAGACTAGCGGGGGGAACAATGAGCAGTTCTTC. Translated: CSVPETSGGNNEQFF.

The chain is built from TRBV12-5 and TRBJ2-6; 8 nucleotides line up with TRBD2. Trimming cost V 3 bases and J 2 bases; bases outside gene matches: 0. The CDR3 spans 15 residues. CDR1 and CDR2 from the germline V gene are LGHNT and FRNRAP. CDR3 amino acids: CASGFGGAGANVLTF. DNA of the CDR3: TGTGCTAGTGGTTTCGGGGGGGCTGGGGCCAACGTCCTGACTTTC.

The V gene is TRBV7-3, the J gene TRBJ2-1; D may be TRBD1 (5 bases). The CDR3 extends over 14 amino acids. Germline values: CDR1 SGHTA, CDR2 FQGTGA. Trimming left V 5 bases short and J 2 bases short, with 10 bases between. The CDR3, as DNA: TGTGCCAGCAGCCCCAGGGATACCTACAATGAGCAGTTCTTC. This gives the protein CASSPRDTYNEQFF.

The chain links TRBV7-3 to TRBJ2-2; 7 bases are shared with TRBD1. This CDR3 has 15 amino acids. CDR1 and CDR2 from the germline V gene are SGHTA and FQGTGA. Losses at the gene ends were 2 bases for V and 6 bases for J; bases not matched to a gene: 6. The CDR3 reads CASSLPQTGSGELFF. CDR3 nucleotides: TGTGCCAGCAGCTTACCCCAGACAGGGTCCGGGGAGCTGTTTTTT.

The chain carries TRBV10-1 and TRBJ2-3; 9 bases map to TRBD2. This CDR3 is built from 18 residues. Trimming at V came to 1 base and at J to 0 bases, leaving 8 bases not matched to a gene. Per germline, CDR1 WNHNN and CDR2 SYGVQD (reference sequence). CDR3 DNA sequence: TGCGCCAGCAGTGAGTTGGGTAGCGGGGGACCTAGCACAGATACGCAGTATTTT. Its protein product is CASSELGSGGPSTDTQYF.

This clone was seen ten or more times. The chain couples TRBV5-1 to TRBJ2-2, with 7 positions matching TRBD2. V gave up 4 bases and J gave up 0 bases; unmatched junction bases: 3. This CDR3 is 15 amino acids long. From germline, CDR1 is SGHRS and CDR2 YFSETQ. The CDR3 loop is CASSHRGANTGELFF. The CDR3 DNA sequence: TGCGCCAGCAGCCATCGGGGGGCGAACACCGGGGAGCTGTTTTTT.

The rearrangement links TRBV7-9 to TRBJ2-3; TRBD2 matches at 9 bases. Germline CDR1 and CDR2: SEHNR and FQNEAQ (reference sequence). The V segment lost 1 base and the J segment 6 bases; nucleotides outside the gene matches: 5. The CDR3 consists of 15 residues. CDR3 DNA: TGTGCCAGCAGCTTAGATGGGACTAGCAGGGATACGCAGTATTTT. It specifies CASSLDGTSRDTQYF.

The chain employs TRBV9 and TRBJ1-2, with 9 bases that match TRBD1. The CDR3 runs to 15 residues. The ends lost 1 base at V and 7 bases at J; junction bases unmatched: 8. The V gene's germline CDR1 is SGDLS and CDR2 YYNGEE. CDR3 nucleotide sequence: TGTGCCAGCAGCGTAAGCGGGACAGGGTACTTTGGCTACACCTTC. This sequence encodes CASSVSGTGYFGYTF.